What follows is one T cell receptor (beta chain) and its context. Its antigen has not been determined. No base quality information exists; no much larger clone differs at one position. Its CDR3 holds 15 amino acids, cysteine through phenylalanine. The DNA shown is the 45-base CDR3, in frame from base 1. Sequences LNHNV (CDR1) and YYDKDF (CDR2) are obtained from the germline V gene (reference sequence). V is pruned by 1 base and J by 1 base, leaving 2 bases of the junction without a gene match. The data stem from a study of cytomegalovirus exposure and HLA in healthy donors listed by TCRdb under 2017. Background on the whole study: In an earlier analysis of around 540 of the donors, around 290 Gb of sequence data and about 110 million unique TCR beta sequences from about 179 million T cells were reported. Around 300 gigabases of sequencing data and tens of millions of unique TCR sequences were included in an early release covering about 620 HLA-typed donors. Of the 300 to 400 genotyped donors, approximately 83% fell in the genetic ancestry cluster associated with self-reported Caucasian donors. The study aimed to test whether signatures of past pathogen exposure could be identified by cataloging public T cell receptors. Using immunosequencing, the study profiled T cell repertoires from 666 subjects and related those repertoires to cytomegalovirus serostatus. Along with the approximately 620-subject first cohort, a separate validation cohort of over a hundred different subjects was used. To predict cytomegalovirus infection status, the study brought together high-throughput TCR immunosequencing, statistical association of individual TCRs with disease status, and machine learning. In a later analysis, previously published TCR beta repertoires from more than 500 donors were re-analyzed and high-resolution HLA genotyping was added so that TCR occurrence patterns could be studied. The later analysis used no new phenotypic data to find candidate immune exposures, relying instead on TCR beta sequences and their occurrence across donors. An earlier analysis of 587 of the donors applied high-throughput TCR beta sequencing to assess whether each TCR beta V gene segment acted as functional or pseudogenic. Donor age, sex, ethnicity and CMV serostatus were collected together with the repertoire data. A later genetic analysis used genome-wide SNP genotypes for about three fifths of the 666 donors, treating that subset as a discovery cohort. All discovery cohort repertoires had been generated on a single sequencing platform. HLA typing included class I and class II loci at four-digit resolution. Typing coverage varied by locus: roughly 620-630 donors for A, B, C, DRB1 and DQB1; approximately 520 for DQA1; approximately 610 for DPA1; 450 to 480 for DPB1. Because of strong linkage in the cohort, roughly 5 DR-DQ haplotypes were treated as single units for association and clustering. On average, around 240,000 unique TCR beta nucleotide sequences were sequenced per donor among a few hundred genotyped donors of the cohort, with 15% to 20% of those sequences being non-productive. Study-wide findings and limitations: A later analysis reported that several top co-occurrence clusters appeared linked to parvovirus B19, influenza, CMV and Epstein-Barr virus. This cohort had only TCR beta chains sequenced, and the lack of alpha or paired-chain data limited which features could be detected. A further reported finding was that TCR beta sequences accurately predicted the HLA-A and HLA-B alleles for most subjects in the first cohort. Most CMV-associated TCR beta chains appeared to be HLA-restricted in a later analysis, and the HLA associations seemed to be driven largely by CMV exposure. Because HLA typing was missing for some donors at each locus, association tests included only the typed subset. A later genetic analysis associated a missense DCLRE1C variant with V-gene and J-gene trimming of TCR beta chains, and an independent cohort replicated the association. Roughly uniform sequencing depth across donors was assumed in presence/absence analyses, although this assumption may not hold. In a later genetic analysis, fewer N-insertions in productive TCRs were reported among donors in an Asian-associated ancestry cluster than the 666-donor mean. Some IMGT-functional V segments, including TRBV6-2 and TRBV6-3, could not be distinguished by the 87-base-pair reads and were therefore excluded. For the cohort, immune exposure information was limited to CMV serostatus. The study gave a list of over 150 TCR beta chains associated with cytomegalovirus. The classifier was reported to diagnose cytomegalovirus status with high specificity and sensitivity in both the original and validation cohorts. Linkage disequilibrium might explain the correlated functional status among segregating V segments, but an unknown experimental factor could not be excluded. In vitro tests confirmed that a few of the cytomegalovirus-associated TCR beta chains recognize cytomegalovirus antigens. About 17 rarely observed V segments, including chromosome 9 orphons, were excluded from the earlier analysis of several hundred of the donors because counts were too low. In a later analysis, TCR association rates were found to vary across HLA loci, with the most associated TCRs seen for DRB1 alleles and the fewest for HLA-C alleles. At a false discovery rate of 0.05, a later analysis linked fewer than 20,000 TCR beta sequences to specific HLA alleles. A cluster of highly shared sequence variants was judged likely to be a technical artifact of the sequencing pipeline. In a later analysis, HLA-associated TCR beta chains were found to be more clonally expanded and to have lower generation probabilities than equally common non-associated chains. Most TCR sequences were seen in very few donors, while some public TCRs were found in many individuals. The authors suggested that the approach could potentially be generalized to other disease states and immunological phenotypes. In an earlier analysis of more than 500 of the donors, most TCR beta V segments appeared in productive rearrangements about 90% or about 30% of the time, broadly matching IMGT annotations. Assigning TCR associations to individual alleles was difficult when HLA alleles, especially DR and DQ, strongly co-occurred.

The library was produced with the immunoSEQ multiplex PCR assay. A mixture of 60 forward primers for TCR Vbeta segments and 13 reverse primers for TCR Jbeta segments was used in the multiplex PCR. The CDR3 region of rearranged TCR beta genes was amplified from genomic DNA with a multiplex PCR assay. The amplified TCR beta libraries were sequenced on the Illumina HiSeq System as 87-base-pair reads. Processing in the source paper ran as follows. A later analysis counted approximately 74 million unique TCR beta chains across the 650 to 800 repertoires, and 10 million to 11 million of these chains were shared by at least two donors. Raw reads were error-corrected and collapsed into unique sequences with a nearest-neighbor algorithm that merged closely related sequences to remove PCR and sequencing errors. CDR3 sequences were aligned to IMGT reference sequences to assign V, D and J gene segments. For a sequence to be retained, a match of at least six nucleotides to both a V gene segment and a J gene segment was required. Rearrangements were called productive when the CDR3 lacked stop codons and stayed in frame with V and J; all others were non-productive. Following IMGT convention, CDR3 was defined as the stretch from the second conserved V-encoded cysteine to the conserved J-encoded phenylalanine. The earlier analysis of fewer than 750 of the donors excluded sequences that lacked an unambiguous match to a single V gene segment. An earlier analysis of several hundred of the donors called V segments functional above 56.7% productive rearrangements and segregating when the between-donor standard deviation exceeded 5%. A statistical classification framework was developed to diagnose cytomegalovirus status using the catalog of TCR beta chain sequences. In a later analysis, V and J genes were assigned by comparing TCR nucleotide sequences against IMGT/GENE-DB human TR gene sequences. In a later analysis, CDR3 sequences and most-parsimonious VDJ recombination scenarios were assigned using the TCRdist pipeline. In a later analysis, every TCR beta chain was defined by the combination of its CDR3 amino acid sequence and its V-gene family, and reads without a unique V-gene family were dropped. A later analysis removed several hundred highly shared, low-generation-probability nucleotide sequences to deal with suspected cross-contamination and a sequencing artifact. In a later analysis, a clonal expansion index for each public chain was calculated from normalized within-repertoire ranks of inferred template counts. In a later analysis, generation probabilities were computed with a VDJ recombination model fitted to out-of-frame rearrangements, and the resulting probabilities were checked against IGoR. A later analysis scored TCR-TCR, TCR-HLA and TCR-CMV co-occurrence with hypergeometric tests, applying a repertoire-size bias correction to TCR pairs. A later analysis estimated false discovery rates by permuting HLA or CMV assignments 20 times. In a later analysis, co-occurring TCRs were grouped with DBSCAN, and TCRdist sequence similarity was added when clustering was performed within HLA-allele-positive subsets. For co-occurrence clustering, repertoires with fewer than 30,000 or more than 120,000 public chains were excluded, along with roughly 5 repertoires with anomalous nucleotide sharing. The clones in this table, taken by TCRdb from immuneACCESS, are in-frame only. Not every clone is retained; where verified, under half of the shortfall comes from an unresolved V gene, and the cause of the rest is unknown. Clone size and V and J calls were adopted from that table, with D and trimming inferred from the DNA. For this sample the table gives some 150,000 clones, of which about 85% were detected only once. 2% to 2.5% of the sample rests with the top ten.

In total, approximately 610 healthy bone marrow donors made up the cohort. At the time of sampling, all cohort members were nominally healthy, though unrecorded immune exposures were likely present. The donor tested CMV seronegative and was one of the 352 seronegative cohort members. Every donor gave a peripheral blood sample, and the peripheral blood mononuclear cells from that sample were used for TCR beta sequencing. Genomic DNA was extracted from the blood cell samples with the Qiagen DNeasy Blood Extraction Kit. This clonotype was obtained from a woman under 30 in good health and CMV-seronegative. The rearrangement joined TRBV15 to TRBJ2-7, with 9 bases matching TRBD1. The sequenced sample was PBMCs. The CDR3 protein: CATSRGGQGSYEQYF. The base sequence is TGTGCCACCAGCAGAGGAGGACAGGGGTCCTACGAGCAGTACTTC.